Below, 24 T cell receptor beta chains from the same sample are listed, as sequenced in a study of control samples from healthy donors and cancer patients. Only in-frame clones appear in the TCRdb table, and some are missing; sequencing was by immunoSEQ multiplex PCR. The sample lists about 170,000 clones, around nine tenths occurring once. Material for sequencing was blood. The receptor set was obtained from a woman aged 25 to 45 in good health.

The rearrangement links TRBV19 to TRBJ2-3; D possibly corresponds to TRBD1 (6 bases). Trimming shortened V by 5 bases and J by 7 bases, and 19 bases separated the two germline ends. Germline V gene lookup returns CDR1 LNHDA and CDR2 SQIVND (reference sequence). The CDR3 totals 15 residues. CDR3 sequence (DNA): TGTGCCAGTAGTCCACTGACAGGCCCCTCCAATACGCAGTATTTT. It codes for CASSPLTGPSNTQYF.

This rearrangement joins TRBV13 to TRBJ2-7, with D possibly being TRBD2 (5 bases). Germline CDR1 is PRHDT and CDR2 is FYEKMQ (reference sequence). The V end was cut by 7 bases, the J end by 7 bases, with 17 bases between. The CDR3 totals 13 residues. CDR3 nucleotides: TGTGCCAGCACCCTAGCCGGACGTGGTGAGCAGTACTTC. Translated, it gives CASTLAGRGEQYF.

This clone was seen only once. The chain recombines TRBV19 with TRBJ1-4; D perhaps matches TRBD1 (5 bases). Trimming took off 5 bases at V and 5 bases at J, with 12 bases between the two ends. CDR1 LNHDA and CDR2 SQIVND come from the germline V gene (reference sequence). The CDR3 is made up of 14 amino acids. The CDR3 region is CASSSGTSNEKLFF. DNA for the CDR3: TGTGCCAGTAGTTCCGGGACGAGCAATGAAAAACTGTTTTTT.

This clone was detected only a few times. The rearrangement uses TRBV14 and TRBJ2-1; tentative D call: TRBD1 (5 bases). Trimming took off 1 base at V and 10 bases at J, with 17 bases between the two ends. Germline CDR1 is SGHDN and CDR2 is FVKESK. The CDR3 sequence is 15 residues long. The CDR3 coding sequence is TGTGCCAGCAGCCAAGCTAGTTCAGGGCTGAGGGAGCAGTTCTTC. Its protein is CASSQASSGLREQFF.

V gene TRBV4-2 combines with J gene TRBJ1-2; tentative D call: TRBD1 (5 bases). The CDR3 runs to 15 residues. V was shortened by 1 base and J by 1 base, with 10 bases between the two germline ends. Germline CDR1 is LGHNA and CDR2 is YNFKEQ. CDR3 coding DNA: TGTGCCAGCAGCCAAGGTTCGGGGGATAACTATGGCTACACCTTC. The encoded protein is CASSQGSGDNYGYTF.

V is TRBV5-5 and J is TRBJ2-7; 8 nucleotides match TRBD1. V shed 4 bases and J 6 bases; nucleotides not matched to a gene: 6. Germline CDR1 SGHKS, CDR2 YYEKEE (reference sequence). The CDR3 covers 13 residues. The CDR3: CASSLTGGREQYF. CDR3 sequence (DNA): TGTGCCAGCAGCCTCACAGGGGGACGCGAGCAGTACTTC.

The chain uses TRBV28 and TRBJ1-6; tentatively, D is TRBD1 (6 bases). CDR3 size: 16 residues. V shed 5 bases and J shed 5 bases, with 16 bases lying between them. Germline CDR1 is MDHEN and CDR2 is SYDVKM. The chain's CDR3 is CASSPALGQHNSPLHF. The CDR3 bases are TGTGCCAGCAGTCCCGCCCTTGGACAGCATAATTCACCCCTCCACTTT.

The rearrangement joins TRBV5-8 to TRBJ1-1; 7 bases are a match to TRBD1. Looked up from germline, CDR1 is SGHTS and CDR2 is YDEGEE. The CDR3 length is 14 residues. After removal of 4 bases from V and 0 bases from J, the junction contained 3 bases not matched to a gene. CDR3 in amino acids: CASSHRGLNTEAFF. CDR3 nucleotides: TGTGCCAGCAGCCACAGGGGCCTGAACACTGAAGCTTTCTTT.

This rearrangement joins TRBV12-3 or TRBV12-4 to TRBJ1-3; D unresolved. V was pared by 1 base and J by 5 bases, with 0 bases between. The CDR3 consists of 11 residues. CDR3 in amino acids: CASSLGNTIYF. The CDR3, as DNA: TGTGCCAGCAGTTTAGGAAACACCATATATTTT.

The chain is built from TRBV29-1 and TRBJ2-7, with 8 bases matching TRBD1. This CDR3 is 12 amino acids long. Germline-derived CDR1 and CDR2 are SQVTM and ANQGSEA. The V and J ends lost 4 bases and 6 bases, in that order; junction bases with no gene match: 5. The CDR3 sequence: CSVAGGRGEQYF. As DNA, the CDR3 is TGCAGCGTTGCAGGGGGCCGGGGCGAGCAGTACTTC.

This clone was detected only a few times. The J gene is TRBJ2-3, the V gene TRBV6-4; D might be TRBD1 (6 bases). Looked up from germline, CDR1 is MRHNA and CDR2 is SNTAGT. The CDR3 consists of 15 residues. V was shortened by 4 bases and J by 5 bases, with 16 bases between the two germline ends. DNA for the CDR3: TGTGCCAGCAGTGCGGCACAGGGCGGCGGAGATACGCAGTATTTT. Translated, it gives CASSAAQGGGDTQYF.

In its sample, this clone was seen once. The rearrangement joins TRBV5-6 to TRBJ2-1; D perhaps matches TRBD2 (6 bases). The CDR3 is 14 residues long. The V end lost 2 bases, the J end lost 4 bases, and 10 bases lay between the germline ends. CDR1 SGHDT and CDR2 YYEEEE come from the germline V gene. The DNA for the CDR3 is TGTGCCAGCAGCTTTAGCGGAGAGTACAATGAGCAGTTCTTC. This sequence encodes CASSFSGEYNEQFF.

The chain has TRBV19 and TRBJ1-1; D remains unclear. This CDR3 comprises 14 residues. V lost 4 bases to trimming and J lost 4 bases, with 13 bases between them. The germline gives CDR1 LNHDA, CDR2 SQIVND (reference sequence). CDR3 in DNA: TGTGCCAGTAGTAAGGCGCGGGCAGGCACTGAAGCTTTCTTT. This encodes CASSKARAGTEAFF.

V is TRBV9 and J is TRBJ2-2; D might be TRBD1 (6 bases). Germline-derived CDR1 and CDR2 are SGDLS and YYNGEE. This CDR3 has 14 residues. V lost 6 bases to trimming and J lost 0 bases, with 9 bases between them. CDR3 residues: CASKGQSNTGELFF. CDR3 DNA sequence: TGTGCCAGCAAGGGACAATCGAACACCGGGGAGCTGTTTTTT. Full variable domain (remainder filled in from reference TRBV9 and TRBJ2-2): DSGVTQTPKHLITATGQRVTLRCSPRSGDLSVYWYQQSLDQGLQFLIQYYNGEERAKGNILERFSAQQFPDLHSELNLSSLELGDSALYFCASKGQSNTGELFFGEGSRLTVL.

The chain employs TRBV11-1 and TRBJ2-7; no reliable D call. The CDR3 has 12 residues. The V end was cut by 8 bases, the J end by 3 bases, with 11 bases between. Germline CDR1 reads SGHAT; CDR2 reads FQDESV (reference sequence). DNA for the CDR3: TGTGCCAGCCCCTCCGGTTGCTACGAGCAGTACTTC. This gives the protein CASPSGCYEQYF.

This chain links TRBV5-6 with TRBJ1-3; TRBD1 might be the D (5 bases). CDR1 is SGHDT and CDR2 is YYEEEE in the germline V gene. The CDR3 spans 16 residues. Trimming pared 5 bases from V and 1 base from J, leaving 16 bases between. The CDR3 sequence: CASRQTGATSGNTIYF. The DNA for the CDR3 is TGTGCCAGCAGGCAGACCGGGGCGACTTCTGGAAACACCATATATTTT.

Relative to its sample, this clone is medium-sized. The V and J genes are TRBV2 and TRBJ1-2; D not resolved. The CDR3 contains 14 residues. V lost 1 base, J lost 6 bases, and 12 bases lay in between. CDR1 is SNHLY and CDR2 is FYNNEI in the germline V gene. CDR3 sequence: CASSEVPGPNGYTF. The CDR3 DNA is TGTGCCAGCAGTGAAGTGCCAGGACCCAATGGCTACACCTTC.

CDR3 coding DNA: TGTGCCAGTAGTATAGCCCCAAGGTCCGAAGCTTTCTTT. The encoded protein is CASSIAPRSEAFF. The chain employs TRBV19 and TRBJ1-1; no clear D. CDR3 size: 13 residues. Germline lookup yields CDR1 LNHDA and CDR2 SQIVND (reference sequence). The germline V and J ends were trimmed by 1 base and 8 bases, with 11 bases remaining between them.

The chain couples TRBV7-2 to TRBJ2-7, with 8 bases lining up with TRBD2. The CDR3 length is 15 residues. Germline V lookup: CDR1 SGHTA, CDR2 FQGNSA. Trimming removed 3 bases from V and 4 bases from J; junction bases left unmatched: 8. CDR3 residues: CASSFSSGYPYEQYV. The CDR3 DNA sequence: TGTGCCAGCAGCTTCTCTAGCGGGTACCCTTACGAGCAGTACGTC.

This clone was observed a single time. The chain is built from TRBV2 and TRBJ2-7; D is unresolved. Germline assignment: CDR1 SNHLY and CDR2 FYNNEI. The CDR3 runs 11 residues. The ends were cut back, 3 bases at V and 3 bases at J, with 3 bases in the middle. CDR3 nucleotides: TGTGCCAGCAGTGATGGCTACGAGCAGTACTTC. Translation: CASSDGYEQYF.

This chain uses TRBV7-8 with TRBJ1-3; no reliable D call. From germline, CDR1 is SGHVS and CDR2 FQNEAQ. This CDR3 spans 16 amino acids. Trimming left V 5 bases short and J 3 bases short, with 17 bases between. The CDR3 loop reads CASSDFASRGGNTIYF. The CDR3 DNA follows: TGTGCCAGCAGCGACTTTGCGTCCCGGGGTGGAAACACCATATATTTT.

This sequence joins TRBV28 and TRBJ1-4; 8 positions match TRBD1. Germline values: CDR1 MDHEN, CDR2 SYDVKM. The J segment lost 5 bases and the V segment lost 7 bases, leaving 9 bases of the junction unmatched. The CDR3 spans 15 residues. The CDR3 DNA is TGTGCCAGCATGGGACTTGGACAGGGCAATGAAAAACTGTTTTTT. Its protein is CASMGLGQGNEKLFF.

The V and J genes are TRBV5-1 and TRBJ1-4; the match to TRBD1 covers 9 bases. V shed 3 bases, J shed 7 bases, and the junction held 4 bases outside the gene matches. The CDR3 sequence is 14 residues long. Looked up from germline, CDR1 is SGHRS and CDR2 is YFSETQ. CDR3 sequence reads: CASSSGTGSEKLFF. In nucleotides, the CDR3 is TGCGCCAGCAGCTCCGGGACAGGGAGTGAAAAACTGTTTTTT.

The CDR3 DNA follows: TGTGCCAGTAGTGACAGGAGAAATCAGCCCCAGCATTTT. Residues: CASSDRRNQPQHF. The V gene is TRBV19, the J gene TRBJ1-5; D perhaps matches TRBD1 (6 bases). Germline CDR1 is LNHDA and CDR2 is SQIVND (reference sequence). The CDR3 is 13 residues long. V was clipped by 5 bases and J by 4 bases, with 9 bases between them.